The rows below give T cell receptor beta chains drawn from one sample of a study of shared clonotypes between healthy human individuals. The protocol was immunoSEQ multiplex PCR, while the TCRdb copy is restricted to in-frame clones and leaves out a portion. This table holds some 790,000 clones, around 70% found once. Sample: memory CD4+ T cells sorted from blood. The receptors here all came from a woman aged 25 to 39 in good health. Each CDR3 is given without its conserved first and last residue.

>TRBV9
ASSVGQGADSPLH
>TRBV28
ASTLTGNTEAF
>TRBV30
AWSLLRGNTIY
>TRBV7-9
ASSLVWTSGLSTDTQY
>TRBV7-6
ASSAAPTGELF
>TRBV11-2
ASAAREALSSYEQY
>TRBV7-2
ASSLRGQGARNTEAF
>TRBV5-1
ASSPMVSGANVLT
>TRBV30
AWSAGTTNQPQH
>TRBV12-2
ASRTLRQQRDQPQH
>TRBV28
ASSRTGGTEAF
>TRBV6-1
ASRDPDLFEEQY
>TRBV11-3
ASSTRTASGELF
>TRBV6-5
ASRTSRDREQF
>TRBV30
AWSALGSAPPGYT
>TRBV28
ASSLGAGRDYGYT
>TRBV19
ASSAREYQPQH
>TRBV16
ASSQDAGHLKNIQY
>TRBV5-1
ASSLGTNEQF
>TRBV5-1
ASSLERPSGRGNTGELF
>TRBV28
ASRGGGRQPQH
>TRBV18
ASSPFTDTQY
>TRBV15
ATSRGKGGGGYT
>TRBV27
ASRPGGRDRTTNEKLF
>TRBV2
ASSESTGNRNQPQH
>TRBV5-1
ASSPILRISNQPQH
>TRBV6-5
ASSYSWENYGYT
>TRBV27
ASSSRDRVNPLEKLF
>TRBV6-1
ASRPRNPPYEQY
>TRBV7-2
ASSTRTGSNQPQH
>TRBV6-5
ASVQGGSYTEAF
>TRBV19
ASGGIGAVSRIGYT
>TRBV7-9
ASSSTFGMNTGELF
>TRBV10-2
ASSDTGTGSYEQY
>TRBV11-2
ASSPPPPFPSEQY
>TRBV5-1
ASSRPTSGGPYNEQF
>TRBV28
ASATRKGDSNQPQH
>TRBV6-1
ASGTGNSGNTIY
>TRBV21-1
ASSKVCSFSRWNQPQH
>TRBV6-6
ASRLGSGANVLT
>TRBV2
ASSEQGSGSNEQF
>TRBV5-4
ASSRKAGGGETQY
>TRBV5-1
ASSPTPGGITILQY
>TRBV20-1
SALSYEKLF
>TRBV25-1
ASNRVNSPLH
>TRBV11-3
ASSSLVGADTQY
>TRBV18
ASSPPDRDRNTEAF
>TRBV19
ASSMVGQGNQPQH
>TRBV19
ASRGAGQYQPQH
>TRBV19
ASGGREGRETQY